Each of the 7 T cell receptor beta chains below was sequenced from the same sample in a study of cytomegalovirus exposure and HLA in healthy donors. PCR used 60 Vbeta primers and 13 Jbeta primers. Generated by immunoSEQ multiplex PCR, the TCRdb table keeps only in-frame clones and is missing some. The sample carries about 55,000 clones, roughly 71% recorded once. The sequenced sample was PBMCs. Receptors were obtained from a middle-aged man in good health and CMV-seropositive.

There are a few counts of this clone. This chain connects TRBV9 to TRBJ1-5; D unclear. Germline CDR1 is SGDLS and CDR2 is YYNGEE. V lost 3 bases, J lost 6 bases, and 10 bases lay in between. CDR3 length equals 13 residues. This CDR3 reads CASSASISQPQHF. CDR3 bases: TGTGCCAGCAGCGCCTCAATCAGTCAGCCCCAGCATTTT.

The chain links TRBV5-1 to TRBJ2-3, with 8 bases matching TRBD1. The CDR3 loop spans 13 amino acids. V was pared by 4 bases and J by 3 bases, with 1 base of the junction left unmatched. Germline V gene lookup returns CDR1 SGHRS and CDR2 YFSETQ. The DNA of the CDR3 is TGCGCCAGCAGCAGGACAGGGACAGATACGCAGTATTTT. Translating gives CASSRTGTDTQYF.

The gene calls are TRBV5-4 and TRBJ2-4; D may be TRBD2 (6 bases). The CDR3 is 14 residues long. CDR1 is SGHNT and CDR2 is YYREEE in the germline V gene (reference sequence). V gave up 1 base and J gave up 7 bases, with 12 bases separating them. CDR3 coding DNA: TGTGCCAGCAGCTTGCCGACTAGTGAGAACATTCAGTACTTC. It is translated as CASSLPTSENIQYF. The entire variable domain, with the rest obtained from reference TRBV5-4 and TRBJ2-4, is as follows: ETGVTQSPTHLIKTRGQQVTLRCSSQSGHNTVSWYQQALGQGPQFIFQYYREEENGRGNFPPRFSGLQFPNYSSELNVNALELDDSALYLCASSLPTSENIQYFGAGTRLSVL.

The rearrangement joins TRBV7-9 to TRBJ1-1, with unresolved D. With 7 bases removed from V and 5 bases from J, the gap between germline ends came to 14 bases. This CDR3 has 13 residues. Germline CDR1 SEHNR, CDR2 FQNEAQ (reference sequence). CDR3 region: CASIPSGGTEAFF. The DNA of the CDR3 is TGTGCCAGCATCCCATCGGGTGGGACTGAAGCTTTCTTT.

This clone was picked up a small number of times. The rearrangement uses TRBV6-5 and TRBJ2-3; 7 bases are a match to TRBD2. Germline CDR1 is MNHEY and CDR2 is SVGAGI. V dropped 7 bases and J dropped 5; count of bases not matched to a gene: 12. The CDR3 extends over 15 amino acids. CDR3 sequence: CASTPGSGVGDTQYF. Here the CDR3 DNA reads TGTGCCAGCACCCCCGGGAGCGGGGTTGGAGATACGCAGTATTTT.

This clone was recorded a few times. V is TRBV4-1 and J is TRBJ1-2; TRBD1 might be the D (6 bases). The CDR3 is 14 residues long. Per germline, CDR1 MGHRA and CDR2 YSYEKL. V was cut by 3 bases and J by 8 bases, with 16 bases left in between. CDR3 amino acids: CASSHQGKSVGYTF. In DNA form, the CDR3 reads TGCGCCAGCAGCCACCAGGGGAAATCGGTCGGCTACACCTTC.

V usage is TRBV2 and J usage is TRBJ2-3, with TRBD2 matching 11 bases. The CDR3 contains 15 residues. V was pared by 6 bases and J by 1 base, with 3 bases of the junction left unmatched. The germline V gene encodes CDR1 SNHLY and CDR2 FYNNEI. In nucleotides, the CDR3 is TGTGCCAGCAGGAGACTAGCGGGGCGCACAGATACGCAGTATTTT. Translated, it gives CASRRLAGRTDTQYF.